The 30 T cell receptor beta chains listed next were all sequenced from one sample in a study of vaccination and CD4 T cells after COVID-19. Their specific antigens are unknown. The Oncomine TCR Beta short-read assay was applied to DNA of cultured CD4+ T cells. TCRdb re-derived calls from the PCR reads in MiXCR, one entry per CDR3 protein. The profile covers approximately 14,000 distinct CDR3 sequences, with more than 40% appearing a single time and 10% to 15% taken by the ten largest. Treatment indicated: approximately nine-day PBMC culture with coronavirus spike peptide pools or control peptides (ViraFEST assay). Source material: CD4+ T cells from blood, cultured in vitro. The source of these receptors is a human donor who had recovered from COVID-19.

This sequence joins TRBV2 and TRBJ1-1; unclear D gene. CDR1 is SNHLY, CDR2 FYNNEI, per germline. The V end was cut by 8 bases, the J end by 0 bases, with 16 bases between. This CDR3 has 15 residues. Written as DNA, the CDR3 is TGTGCCAGCTCGGGCGAAGCACGGGTGAACACTGAAGCTTTCTTT. Its translation is CASSGEARVNTEAFF.

The V and J genes are TRBV20-1 and TRBJ1-1; D is unclear. Germline V gives CDR1 DFQATT, CDR2 SNEGSKA (reference sequence). The CDR3 totals 14 residues. V was pared by 2 bases and J by 7 bases, with 17 bases between. The CDR3 is CSARLSTGSIEAFF. The CDR3 bases are TGCAGTGCTAGACTCTCGACGGGTAGCATTGAAGCTTTCTTT.

The gene calls are TRBV6-4 and TRBJ2-1; a possible D gene is TRBD2 (5 bases). Looked up from germline, CDR1 is MRHNA and CDR2 is SNTAGT. The CDR3 length is 15 residues. The germline V and J ends were trimmed by 0 bases and 0 bases, with 6 bases remaining between them. The CDR3: CASSDSAGSYNEQFF. The CDR3 nucleotides read TGTGCCAGCAGTGACTCGGCGGGCTCCTACAATGAGCAGTTCTTC.

Remarks on this clonotype: The junction differs from germline at one of its ends, possibly a read error. V is TRBV7-9 and J is TRBJ2-1; TRBD2 agrees at 7 bases. Germline V gene lookup returns CDR1 SEHNR and CDR2 FQNEAQ (reference sequence). This CDR3 is 13 amino acids long. The CDR3 reads CASTLSGKVEQFF. The CDR3 DNA sequence: TGTGCCAGCACCTTAAGCGGGAAAGTTGAGCAGTTCTTC.

V gene TRBV6-1 combines with J gene TRBJ2-7; D unresolved. CDR1 MNHNS and CDR2 SASEGT come from the germline V gene. Deletions cut 8 bases from V and 3 bases from J, with 17 bases between. The CDR3 totals 14 residues. The CDR3 coding sequence is TGTGCCAGCCTTCCTAGGGCAGAGGACTACGAGCAGTACTTC. It translates to CASLPRAEDYEQYF.

The chain carries TRBV7-2 and TRBJ2-7, with TRBD1 identical over 9 bases. The trim removed 5 bases at V and 2 bases at J, leaving 10 bases unmatched. The CDR3 sequence is 16 residues long. Germline V CDR1 and CDR2: SGHTA, FQGNSA. CDR3 amino acids: CASSLKNRDRAYEQYF. The CDR3 nucleotides are TGTGCCAGCAGCCTCAAGAACCGGGACAGGGCCTACGAGCAGTACTTC. Supplemented by reference TRBV7-2 and TRBJ2-7, the full variable domain reads GAGVSQSPSNKVTEKGKDVELRCDPISGHTALYWYRQSLGQGLEFLIYFQGNSAPDKSGLPSDRFSAERTGGSVSTLTIQRTQQEDSAVYLCASSLKNRDRAYEQYFGPGTRLTVT.

The chain links TRBV29-1 to TRBJ1-3, with TRBD1 as a possible D gene (6 bases). Per the germline V gene, CDR1 is SQVTM and CDR2 is ANQGSEA. There are 15 residues in the CDR3. Trimming pared 5 bases from V and 0 bases from J, leaving 14 bases between. The CDR3 bases are TGCAGCGTTCGAACACAGGGCCTCTCTGGAAACACCATATATTTT. This gives the protein CSVRTQGLSGNTIYF.

V usage is TRBV2 and J usage is TRBJ2-5; D perhaps matches TRBD2 (6 bases). V was shortened by 5 bases and J by 5 bases, with 18 bases between the two germline ends. Germline loops: CDR1 SNHLY, CDR2 FYNNEI. The CDR3 is made up of 15 amino acids. Here the CDR3 reads CASSLFLAGYETQYF. The CDR3 coding sequence is TGTGCCAGCAGTCTCTTTTTGGCGGGATATGAGACCCAGTACTTC.

The chain combines TRBV10-3 with TRBJ2-5; D is perhaps TRBD1 or TRBD2 (5 bases each). The V gene lost 6 bases and the J gene lost 1 base, with 12 bases spanning the gap. Germline CDR1 ENHRY, CDR2 SYGVKD. This CDR3 region has 14 residues. The CDR3 nucleotides are TGTGCCATCAGACGGGACGGCTTCCAAGAGACCCAGTACTTC. Protein sequence: CAIRRDGFQETQYF.

V is TRBV6-1 and J is TRBJ2-5; 10 bases are a match to TRBD2. CDR3 length: 14 residues. Germline-derived CDR1 and CDR2 are MNHNS and SASEGT. After removal of 2 bases from V and 11 bases from J, the junction contained 8 bases not matched to a gene. CDR3 DNA sequence: TGTGCCAGCAGTGAATATGGGGCTAGCGGGAGTCAGTACTTC. It specifies CASSEYGASGSQYF.

This chain joins TRBV20-1 and TRBJ1-3; D uncertain. The CDR3 has 13 amino acids. V was clipped by 5 bases and J by 2 bases, with 10 bases between them. The germline V gene has CDR1 DFQATT and CDR2 SNEGSKA (reference sequence). CDR3 amino acids: CSASRTAGNTIYF. The CDR3 coding sequence is TGCAGTGCTTCTCGGACGGCTGGAAACACCATATATTTT.

This clonotype was seen only a few times. The chain carries TRBV12-3 or TRBV12-4 and TRBJ2-7; D unresolved. The CDR3 is 11 residues long. The V end was cut by 3 bases, the J end by 3 bases, with 3 bases between. CDR3 sequence (DNA): TGTGCCAGCAGTTTGGGCTACGAGCAGTACTTC. Translation: CASSLGYEQYF.

This clonotype occurred a few times. The chain recombines TRBV20-1 with TRBJ1-1; tentatively, D is TRBD1 (5 bases). Per germline, CDR1 DFQATT and CDR2 SNEGSKA (reference sequence). The CDR3 is 15 residues long. The ends were cut back, 0 bases at V and 0 bases at J, with 11 bases in the middle. The CDR3 DNA is TGCAGTGCTAGAGATCAGGGCCAAATGAACACTGAAGCTTTCTTT. The encoded protein is CSARDQGQMNTEAFF.

V gene TRBV28 combines with J gene TRBJ2-7, with a possible D match to TRBD2 (5 bases). V was clipped by 8 bases and J by 10 bases, with 12 bases between them. Per the germline V gene, CDR1 is MDHEN and CDR2 is SYDVKM. The CDR3 runs 10 residues. Here the CDR3 DNA reads TGTGCCAGCCCCCCTCGGGGTCAGTACTTC. Translated, it gives CASPPRGQYF.

The V call is TRBV6-2 or TRBV6-3, the J call TRBJ2-5, with 9 positions matching TRBD2. V was clipped by 0 bases and J by 4 bases; unmatched bases: 6. The germline gives CDR1 MNHEY, CDR2 SVGEGT. The CDR3 sequence is 16 residues long. In DNA form, the CDR3 reads TGTGCCAGCAGTTACTCCTTAGCGGGAGTAGGAGAGACCCAGTACTTC. Translated: CASSYSLAGVGETQYF.

The chain couples TRBV6-1 to TRBJ2-3, with TRBD1 matching over 7 bases. Germline assignment: CDR1 MNHNS and CDR2 SASEGT. Trimming at V came to 7 bases and at J to 4 bases, leaving 14 bases not matched to a gene. The length of the CDR3 is 16 residues. The CDR3 reads CASTPRWGQGADTQYF. In DNA form, the CDR3 reads TGTGCCAGCACCCCACGGTGGGGGCAGGGGGCAGATACGCAGTATTTT.

A note on this clonotype: At one of its ends the junction is not consistent with the germline gene, which may arise from a read error. The gene calls are TRBV5-4 and TRBJ1-1; D is unresolved. The CDR3 is 13 amino acids. CDR1 and CDR2 from the germline V gene are SGHNT and YYREEE (reference sequence). The CDR3 nucleotides read TGTGCCAGCAGTTCCACAGTTAACACTGAGGCTTTCTTT. Translated, it gives CASSSTVNTEAFF.

Worth noting for this clonotype: Germline and junction disagree at one end, which may indicate a read error. The J gene is TRBJ1-1, the V gene TRBV27; no firm D call. The CDR3 is made up of 14 amino acids. CDR1 is MNHEY and CDR2 is SMNVEV in the germline V gene (reference sequence). CDR3 DNA: TGTGCCAGCAGTCTATCCTACCTGAACACTGAAGCTTTCTTT. Protein product: CASSLSYLNTEAFF.

The genes are TRBV12-3 or TRBV12-4 and TRBJ2-3, with D unresolved. Trimming pared 5 bases from V and 2 bases from J, leaving 2 bases between. This CDR3 spans 11 amino acids. CDR3 loop: CASSITDTQYF. CDR3 nucleotide sequence: TGTGCCAGCAGTATCACAGATACGCAGTATTTT.

The chain combines TRBV15 with TRBJ2-5; the D is unclear. The CDR3 is 17 amino acids. Trimming pared 4 bases from V and 5 bases from J, leaving 23 bases between. Germline V gene data show CDR1 as LNHNV and CDR2 as YYDKDF (reference sequence). CDR3 sequence reads: CATSNSLQVIVGETQYF. The CDR3 coding sequence is TGTGCCACCAGCAACTCCCTCCAGGTTATCGTTGGGGAGACCCAGTACTTC.

The chain carries TRBV7-9 and TRBJ2-1, with 8 bases aligning to TRBD2. This CDR3 is 14 amino acids long. Trimming at V came to 5 bases and at J to 4 bases, leaving 4 bases not matched to a gene. The germline gives CDR1 SEHNR, CDR2 FQNEAQ (reference sequence). CDR3 in DNA: TGTGCCAGCAGCAGTCTAGCGGGTTACAATGAGCAGTTCTTC. Protein product: CASSSLAGYNEQFF.

This clonotype was counted only a few times. The chain couples TRBV7-6 to TRBJ2-2; D unresolved. The CDR3 has 15 residues. The ends were cut back, 1 base at V and 1 base at J, with 7 bases in the middle. Germline V CDR1 and CDR2: SGHVS, FNYEAQ. The CDR3 DNA reads TGTGCCAGCAGCTTAGAACAACTGAACACCGGGGAGCTGTTTTTT. Protein product: CASSLEQLNTGELFF.

The rearrangement links TRBV7-8 to TRBJ2-7; maybe TRBD2 (6 bases). Germline lookup yields CDR1 SGHVS and CDR2 FQNEAQ. V lost 5 bases and J 0 bases, leaving 14 bases between the germline ends. The CDR3 sequence is 15 residues long. CDR3: CASSLSGRSSYEQYF. The DNA for the CDR3 is TGTGCCAGCAGCCTCAGCGGGCGGAGCTCCTACGAGCAGTACTTC.

This clonotype is medium-sized (0.01 to 0.1%) within its sample. This chain uses TRBV7-2 with TRBJ2-3; D is uncertain. Trimming removed 2 bases at V and 3 bases at J, with 0 bases between. CDR1 and CDR2 from the germline V gene are SGHTA and FQGNSA. The CDR3 runs to 11 residues. The CDR3 is CASSLTDTQYF. CDR3 in DNA: TGTGCCAGCAGCTTAACAGATACGCAGTATTTT.

This chain joins TRBV6-1 and TRBJ2-3, with D possibly being TRBD2 (5 bases). This CDR3 has 13 amino acids. Per germline, CDR1 MNHNS and CDR2 SASEGT. The V and J ends lost 5 bases and 6 bases respectively, with 12 bases between them. The CDR3 DNA is TGTGCCAGCAGTCGGGGAATCAGGGATACGCAGTATTTT. This translates into CASSRGIRDTQYF.

This clonotype was seen a few times. The chain employs TRBV6-4 and TRBJ2-2; 8 positions agree with TRBD2. Germline-derived CDR1 and CDR2 are MRHNA and SNTAGT. This CDR3 has 14 residues. Trimming removed 3 bases from V and 4 bases from J; junction bases left unmatched: 1. The CDR3 loop is CASSESGSTGELFF. CDR3 coding DNA: TGTGCCAGCAGTGAAAGCGGGAGCACCGGGGAGCTGTTTTTT.

In this sample, this clonotype turned up a few times. The CDR3 DNA is TGCAGTGCTAGAGGCCCCGGGGGGTGGGACAATGAGCAGTTCTTC. Protein: CSARGPGGWDNEQFF. V and J are TRBV20-1 and TRBJ2-1; 7 bases fit TRBD2. With 1 base clipped from V and 5 bases from J, the junction kept 8 bases outside the gene matches. From germline, CDR1 is DFQATT and CDR2 SNEGSKA (reference sequence). This CDR3 has 15 amino acids.

This clonotype was counted only a few times. This chain links TRBV20-1 with TRBJ1-1; 11 bases line up with TRBD1. Germline V gene sequence: CDR1 DFQATT, CDR2 SNEGSKA (reference sequence). Losses at the gene ends were 3 bases for V and 4 bases for J; bases not matched to a gene: 7. The CDR3 extends over 15 amino acids. The chain's CDR3 is CSASGQGARSTEAFF. The CDR3 coding sequence is TGCAGTGCTAGCGGACAGGGGGCGCGAAGCACTGAAGCTTTCTTT.

CDR3 amino acids: CAWSGGGRMVGLAGTSYNEQFF. Here the CDR3 DNA reads TGTGCCTGGAGTGGTGGGGGGCGAATGGTTGGACTAGCGGGAACCTCGTACAATGAGCAGTTCTTC. V usage is TRBV30 and J usage is TRBJ2-1; the match to TRBD2 covers 12 bases. The CDR3 consists of 22 residues. The germline gives CDR1 GTSNPN, CDR2 SVGIG (reference sequence). Unmatched junction bases numbered 23, after V lost 1 base and J lost 4 bases.

CDR3 nucleotides: TGTGCCAGTAGTCCCCGACTGGGGTCAGCCCAAGAGACCCAGTACTTC. It specifies CASSPRLGSAQETQYF. The chain combines TRBV19 with TRBJ2-5; D is ambiguous. Per the germline V gene, CDR1 is LNHDA and CDR2 is SQIVND (reference sequence). V was trimmed by 5 bases and J by 1 base, leaving 17 bases between them. The CDR3 covers 16 residues.